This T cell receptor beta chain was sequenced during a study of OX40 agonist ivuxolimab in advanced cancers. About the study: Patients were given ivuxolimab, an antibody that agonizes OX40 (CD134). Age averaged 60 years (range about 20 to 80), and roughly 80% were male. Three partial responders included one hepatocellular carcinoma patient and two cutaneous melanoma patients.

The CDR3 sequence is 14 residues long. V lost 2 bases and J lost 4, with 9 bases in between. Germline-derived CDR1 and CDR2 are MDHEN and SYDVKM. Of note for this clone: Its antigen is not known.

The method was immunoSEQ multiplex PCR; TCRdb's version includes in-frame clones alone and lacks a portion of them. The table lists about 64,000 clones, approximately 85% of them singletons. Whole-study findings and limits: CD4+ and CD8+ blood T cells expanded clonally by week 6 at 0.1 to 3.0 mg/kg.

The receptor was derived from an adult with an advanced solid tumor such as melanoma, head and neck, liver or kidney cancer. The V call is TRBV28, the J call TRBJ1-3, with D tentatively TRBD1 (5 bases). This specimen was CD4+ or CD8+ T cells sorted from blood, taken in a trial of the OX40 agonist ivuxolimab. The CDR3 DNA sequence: TGTGCCAGCAGTTTAGGGGCTAAAGGAAACACCATATATTTT. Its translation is CASSLGAKGNTIYF.